These 21 T cell receptor beta chains were all obtained from the same sample, sequenced in a study of blood T cells in healthy people across ages. Together with a sample-barcoded 5' primer, a J-beta primer mix was included in a second PCR lasting roughly 7 to 11 cycles. TCRdb ran MiXCR on the 5' RACE reads and lists one entry per CDR3 protein. The data show around 1,600,000 distinct CDR3 sequences, roughly two fifths seen once. The sequencing input was blood. The source is a young woman in good health.

V usage is TRBV29-1 and J usage is TRBJ1-1; D perhaps matches TRBD1 (6 bases). This CDR3 is 12 amino acids long. Germline CDR1 and CDR2: SQVTM and ANQGSEA. CDR3 bases: TGCATCTCCGGGGGCCCGGGGACTGAAGCTTTCTTT. This codes for CISGGPGTEAFF.

The rearrangement uses TRBV5-1 and TRBJ2-7, with TRBD1 matching over 8 bases. The germline V gene encodes CDR1 SGHRS and CDR2 YFSETQ. This CDR3 has 16 amino acids. V trimming: 2 bases; J trimming: 4 bases; junction bases outside the gene matches: 11. DNA of the CDR3: TGCGCCAGCAGCTTATCTACAGGGGGTCTGATTTACGAGCAGTACTTC. Translation gives CASSLSTGGLIYEQYF. The full variable domain, in which reference TRBV5-1 and TRBJ2-7 provide the parts outside the CDR3, is KAGVTQTPRYLIKTRGQQVTLSCSPISGHRSVSWYQQTPGQGLQFLFEYFSETQRNKGNFPGRFSGRQFSNSRSEMNVSTLELGDSALYLCASSLSTGGLIYEQYFGPGTRLTVT.

This clonotype came up many times. The chain is built from TRBV7-2 and TRBJ1-6; tentative D call: TRBD1 (6 bases). Germline CDR1 SGHTA, CDR2 FQGNSA. This CDR3 region has 14 residues. Trimming removed 6 bases at V and 8 bases at J, with 14 bases between. The CDR3 protein is CASRRTGPHSPLHF. For the CDR3, the DNA is TGTGCCAGCAGACGAACAGGGCCTCATTCACCCCTCCACTTT.

This clonotype was seen only once. V gene TRBV20-1 combines with J gene TRBJ2-7, with D possibly being TRBD1 (6 bases). The CDR3 covers 13 residues. The V and J ends lost 2 bases and 6 bases respectively, with 14 bases between them. Germline V CDR1 and CDR2: DFQATT, SNEGSKA (reference sequence). This CDR3 is CSARSPTGCEQYF. In DNA form, the CDR3 reads TGCAGTGCTAGATCCCCGACAGGCTGCGAGCAGTACTTC.

Here the CDR3 DNA reads TGTGCCATCGCAAGTTTGGGGTTGGACGACTATGGCTACACCTTC. Amino acids: CAIASLGLDDYGYTF. This chain uses TRBV10-3 with TRBJ1-2; no firm D call. V lost 8 bases and J lost 3, with 19 bases in between. This CDR3 spans 15 amino acids. Per germline, CDR1 ENHRY and CDR2 SYGVKD.

The rearrangement joins TRBV4-3 to TRBJ2-1; 10 nucleotides agree with TRBD2. Judging by the DNA end, TRBJ2-7 fits better; the J call may be wrong. CDR1 LGHNA and CDR2 YSLEER come from the germline V gene. The CDR3 length is 18 residues. CDR3 region: CASSQGFALAGAYNEQYF. DNA of the CDR3: TGCGCCAGCAGCCAAGGGTTTGCCCTAGCGGGGGCCTACAATGAGCAGTACTTC.

This clonotype was counted only a few times. This sequence joins TRBV29-1 and TRBJ2-6; TRBD1 is a possible D gene (6 bases). Germline V gene sequence: CDR1 SQVTM, CDR2 ANQGSEA. Between the trimmed V and J ends, which lost 3 bases and 0 bases, there was a span of 9 bases. CDR3 length equals 15 residues. CDR3 sequence (DNA): TGCAGCGTTGAGGACAGCCACTCTGGGGCCAACGTCCTGACTTTC. This encodes CSVEDSHSGANVLTF.

This rearrangement joins TRBV5-5 to TRBJ2-1, with a weak D call TRBD2 (6 bases). The DNA end is a closer match to TRBJ2-7, so the J assignment may be wrong. The CDR3 spans 15 residues. Germline V gene sequence: CDR1 SGHKS, CDR2 YYEKEE (reference sequence). CDR3 sequence: CASSRSGVSYNEQYF. DNA for the CDR3: TGTGCCAGCAGCCGCTCGGGGGTCTCCTACAATGAGCAGTACTTC.

The CDR3 here is CASKQQEEQFF. The DNA of the CDR3 is TGTGCCAGCAAACAACAGGAAGAGCAGTTCTTC. The chain is built from TRBV7-9 and TRBJ2-1; D may be TRBD1 (5 bases). Trimming removed 7 bases from V and 10 bases from J, with 11 bases in between. The CDR3 spans 11 residues. Germline V gene lookup returns CDR1 SEHNR and CDR2 FQNEAQ (reference sequence).

The rearrangement joins TRBV3-1 to TRBJ2-4; D is perhaps TRBD1 (5 bases). This CDR3 comprises 15 residues. The germline V gene encodes CDR1 LGHDT and CDR2 YNNKEL (reference sequence). The germline V and J ends were trimmed by 6 bases and 0 bases, with 12 bases remaining between them. The CDR3 loop reads CASRSGSQAKNIQYF. In nucleotides, the CDR3 is TGTGCCAGCAGATCAGGGTCCCAAGCCAAAAACATTCAGTACTTC.

This clonotype came up a few times. The chain employs TRBV28 and TRBJ1-2, with D perhaps TRBD1 (6 bases). CDR1 and CDR2 (germline): MDHEN, SYDVKM. Deletions cut 5 bases from V and 13 bases from J, with 14 bases between. The CDR3 contains 11 residues. The CDR3 region is CASSTTGQVTF. The CDR3 DNA reads as TGTGCCAGCAGTACTACAGGGCAGGTCACCTTC.

The rearrangement joins TRBV27 to TRBJ2-3; D tentatively fits TRBD1 or TRBD2 (5 bases each). CDR1 MNHEY and CDR2 SMNVEV come from the germline V gene (reference sequence). CDR3 length: 13 residues. V gave up 9 bases and J gave up 5 bases, with 15 bases separating them. CDR3 sequence: CASGTSREDTQYF. CDR3 in DNA: TGTGCCAGTGGGACCTCCAGGGAAGATACGCAGTATTTT.

This clonotype has more than one count but fewer than ten. V and J are TRBV12-3 or TRBV12-4 and TRBJ2-5; TRBD2 matches at 14 bases. V lost 4 bases to trimming and J lost 4 bases; unmatched junction nucleotides: 2. This CDR3 has 15 amino acids. CDR3 loop: CASSYGLAGGETQYF. CDR3 DNA sequence: TGTGCCAGCAGTTACGGACTAGCGGGAGGAGAGACCCAGTACTTC.

The chain carries TRBV4-3 and TRBJ2-4, with 7 positions matching TRBD2. The DNA end is a closer match to TRBJ2-5, so the J assignment may be wrong. CDR1 is LGHNA, CDR2 YSLEER, per germline. This CDR3 region has 17 residues. The CDR3 reads CASSQEAREWARETQYF. The CDR3 nucleotides are TGCGCCAGCAGCCAAGAGGCGCGGGAGTGGGCTAGAGAGACCCAGTACTTC.

This clonotype was seen many times. This sequence joins TRBV11-2 and TRBJ2-5; the D gene is possibly TRBD2 (6 bases). V lost 3 bases, J lost 5 bases, and 13 bases lay in between. CDR1 is SGHAT, CDR2 FQNNGV, per germline. There are 14 residues in the CDR3. CDR3 protein: CASSLSGPGETQYF. The CDR3 nucleotides are TGTGCCAGCAGCTTGAGCGGGCCCGGGGAGACCCAGTACTTC.

This clonotype occurred many times. The V call is TRBV4-2, the J call TRBJ2-1; D is possibly TRBD2 (5 bases). The ends were cut back, 0 bases at V and 3 bases at J, with 9 bases in the middle. Germline V gene sequence: CDR1 LGHNA, CDR2 YNFKEQ. CDR3 length equals 15 residues. The CDR3 is CASSQEVRDYNEQFF. The CDR3 region has the DNA TGTGCCAGCAGCCAAGAAGTCCGGGACTACAATGAGCAGTTCTTC.

The CDR3 loop reads CASSLIGTGNNGYTF. In nucleotides, the CDR3 is TGTGCCAGCAGCTTAATCGGGACAGGGAATAATGGCTACACCTTC. The gene calls are TRBV7-6 and TRBJ1-2; 9 bases match TRBD1. Germline assignment: CDR1 SGHVS and CDR2 FNYEAQ. V lost 2 bases, J lost 6 bases, and 7 bases stayed unmatched. This CDR3 is built from 15 residues.

The chain joins TRBV6-2 or TRBV6-3 to TRBJ1-5; tentative D call: TRBD1 (6 bases). Germline V lookup: CDR1 MNHEY, CDR2 SVGEGT. This CDR3 region has 14 residues. V was shortened by 7 bases and J by 0 bases, with 10 bases between the two germline ends. The CDR3 reads CASTGHHSNQPQHF. In DNA, the CDR3 is TGTGCCAGCACGGGACATCATAGCAATCAGCCCCAGCATTTT.

V usage is TRBV12-3 or TRBV12-4 and J usage is TRBJ2-3; 8 bases align to TRBD1. This CDR3 comprises 15 residues. Trimming took 6 bases from V and 4 from J; bases not matched to a gene: 9. The CDR3 spells CASRLGTGGPDTQYF. DNA of the CDR3: TGTGCCAGCAGGCTCGGGACAGGAGGTCCAGATACGCAGTATTTT.

The V gene is TRBV7-9, the J gene TRBJ2-4; TRBD2 aligns across 10 bases. Trimming at V came to 10 bases and at J to 0 bases, leaving 15 bases not matched to a gene. The germline gives CDR1 SEHNR, CDR2 FQNEAQ (reference sequence). This CDR3 comprises 18 residues. This CDR3 is CATPGASGSRAAKNIQYF. The CDR3 DNA is TGTGCCACCCCGGGGGCTAGCGGGAGTAGGGCAGCCAAAAACATTCAGTACTTC. The complete variable domain, with remaining parts taken from reference TRBV7-9 and TRBJ2-4, reads DTGVSQNPRHKITKRGQNVTFRCDPISEHNRLYWYRQTLGQGPEFLTYFQNEAQLEKSRLLSDRFSAERPKGSFSTLEIQRTEQGDSAMYLCATPGASGSRAAKNIQYFGAGTRLSVL.

The chain couples TRBV12-3 or TRBV12-4 to TRBJ1-1; 9 bases align to TRBD1. Trimming at V came to 6 bases and at J to 6 bases, leaving 8 bases not matched to a gene. The CDR3 length is 14 residues. The CDR3 DNA is TGTGCCAGCAGATACCGGGACAGGGTTCCTGAAGCTTTCTTT. Protein product: CASRYRDRVPEAFF.